Presented here are 20 T cell receptor beta chains from one specimen sequenced in a study of low-dose radiotherapy and immunotherapy resistance in tumors. The time point was: after trial treatment. Regarding treatment: LDRT plus nivolumab, ipilimumab, low-dose cyclophosphamide and aspirin (RACIN trial). First-strand cDNA used TRAV- and TRBV-specific primers, covering alpha and beta chains. Both a constant-region primer and a V-primer adapter served to amplify TCRs across roughly 22 PCR cycles. A single record per CDR3 protein comes from TCRdb applying MiXCR to the reads. Of around 84,000 distinct CDR3 sequences in the sample, about a sixth were seen once. Sequenced here: PBMCs, sampled after low-dose radiotherapy plus immunotherapy. Receptors were obtained from a male donor with prostate cancer.

Concerning this clonotype itself: A read error is the likely source, as a far larger clone sits one nucleotide away. The gene calls are TRBV28 and TRBJ2-7; D not certain. Trimming took 6 bases from V and 7 from J, leaving 13 bases between them. This CDR3 spans 12 amino acids. Per germline, CDR1 MDHEN and CDR2 SYDVKM. Here the CDR3 DNA reads TGTGCCAGCAGGGCAGAGCGCGATGAGCAGTACTTC. Residues: CASRAERDEQYF.

In this sample, this clonotype turned up many times. The rearrangement joins TRBV28 to TRBJ2-2; possibly TRBD2 for D (6 bases). The germline CDR1 and CDR2 sequences are MDHEN and SYDVKM. The V end lost 6 bases, the J end lost 4 bases, and 21 bases lay between the germline ends. This CDR3 contains 17 residues. The CDR3 DNA sequence: TGTGCCAGCAGACAATTTGCCGAGGGACTTACCACCGGGGAGCTGTTTTTT. Protein sequence: CASRQFAEGLTTGELFF.

This clonotype was recorded many times. The rearrangement joins TRBV9 to TRBJ2-7, with no clear D. V was trimmed by 4 bases and J by 6 bases, leaving 17 bases between them. The CDR3 length is 14 residues. Germline V gives CDR1 SGDLS, CDR2 YYNGEE. CDR3 amino acids: CASSPRLSLGEQYF. The CDR3 DNA reads TGTGCCAGCAGCCCCCGGCTGTCCCTAGGCGAGCAGTACTTC.

Comment on this clonotype: This likely traces to a read error, being one base from a far larger clone. Here the CDR3 reads CANSFISDEQFF. CDR3 in DNA: TGTGCCAACAGTTTTATCTCTGATGAGCAGTTCTTC. The V gene is TRBV26, the J gene TRBJ2-1. TRBV26 constitutes a pseudogene. CDR3 length: 12 amino acids.

This clonotype was seen repeatedly, ten times or more. The V gene is TRBV5-1, the J gene TRBJ2-7, with D perhaps matching TRBD1 or TRBD2 (5 bases each). V lost 5 bases and J 1 base, leaving 22 bases between the germline ends. CDR3 length: 17 residues. Germline V CDR1 and CDR2: SGHRS, YFSETQ. Here the CDR3 reads CASSRGASQGPSYEQYF. The CDR3, as DNA: TGCGCCAGCAGTCGGGGAGCGTCGCAGGGCCCTTCCTACGAGCAGTACTTC.

To note about this clonotype: A far larger clone is off by one base, so a read error is likely. This chain joins TRBV6-6 and TRBJ2-1; TRBD1 matches at 7 bases. The CDR3 has 16 amino acids. J lost 10 bases, V lost 6 bases, and 18 bases had no gene match. Germline V CDR1 and CDR2: MNHNY, SVGAGI (reference sequence). The CDR3 region is CASSTPGTAISYEQFF. CDR3 bases: TGTGCCAGCAGCACCCCCGGGACAGCAATCTCCTACGAGCAGTTCTTC.

This clonotype came up many times. V is TRBV9 and J is TRBJ2-4; D gene unclear. The CDR3 spans 14 residues. Germline loops: CDR1 SGDLS, CDR2 YYNGEE. The germline V and J ends were trimmed by 0 bases and 10 bases, with 14 bases remaining between them. Written as DNA, the CDR3 is TGTGCCAGCAGCGTAGGTCCAGGTCCCGTAATTCAGTACTTC. Its translation is CASSVGPGPVIQYF.

This clonotype was counted a few times. V usage is TRBV6-6 and J usage is TRBJ2-5; D call uncertain. Between the trimmed V and J ends, which lost 0 bases and 0 bases, there was a span of 14 bases. CDR3 length: 17 residues. From germline, CDR1 is MNHNY and CDR2 SVGAGI (reference sequence). CDR3 nucleotide sequence: TGTGCCAGCAGTTACTCGACTCGCACCGGGTACCAAGAGACCCAGTACTTC. Its translation: CASSYSTRTGYQETQYF.

This clonotype was counted at least ten times. The V gene is TRBV9, the J gene TRBJ2-2; unclear D gene. Germline V gives CDR1 SGDLS, CDR2 YYNGEE. The length of the CDR3 is 15 residues. Trimming left V 0 bases short and J 0 bases short, with 6 bases between. CDR3 residues: CASSVGVANTGELFF. CDR3 DNA sequence: TGTGCCAGCAGCGTAGGGGTGGCGAACACCGGGGAGCTGTTTTTT.

V and J are TRBV5-1 and TRBJ2-1; D not certain. Deletions cut 0 bases from V and 10 bases from J, with 14 bases between. Germline values: CDR1 SGHRS, CDR2 YFSETQ. The CDR3 runs 14 residues. The CDR3 DNA reads as TGCGCCAGCAGCTTGGCAGGTGTCTCCTACGAGCAGTTCTTC. This encodes CASSLAGVSYEQFF.

The chain combines TRBV19 with TRBJ1-5, with D hard to call. Trimming stripped 2 bases from V and 1 base from J, with 6 bases between. Germline values: CDR1 LNHDA, CDR2 SQIVND (reference sequence). The CDR3 totals 14 residues. The CDR3 DNA is TGTGCCAGTAGTATACAGGCAAGCAATCAGCCCCAGCATTTT. Protein sequence: CASSIQASNQPQHF.

The chain recombines TRBV2 with TRBJ2-4; 8 positions match TRBD1. Germline CDR1 and CDR2: SNHLY and FYNNEI. The CDR3 totals 14 residues. The V gene end was trimmed by 3 bases and the J gene end by 6 bases; junction bases not matched to a gene: 4. For the CDR3, the DNA is TGTGCCAGCAGTGACGGGACAGGTCGAAACATTCAGTACTTC. It is translated as CASSDGTGRNIQYF. Based on the CDR3 plus reference TRBV2 and TRBJ2-4, the full variable domain is EPEVTQTPSHQVTQMGQEVILRCVPISNHLYFYWYRQILGQKVEFLVSFYNNEISEKSEIFDDQFSVERPDGSNFTLKIRSTKLEDSAMYFCASSDGTGRNIQYFGAGTRLSVL.

This clonotype was recorded at least ten times. J is TRBJ2-2 and V is TRBV7-3, with D possibly being TRBD1 or TRBD2 (5 bases each). The CDR3 spans 16 residues. V dropped 6 bases and J dropped 4 bases, with 18 bases sitting between them. The germline CDR1 and CDR2 sequences are SGHTA and FQGTGA. Written as DNA, the CDR3 is TGTGCCAGCAGGGAAGTGGGGACGGACTCCACCGGGGAGCTGTTTTTT. It encodes CASREVGTDSTGELFF. The full variable domain, its missing parts supplied by reference TRBV7-3 and TRBJ2-2, is GAGVSQTPSNKVTEKGKYVELRCDPISGHTALYWYRQSLGQGPEFLIYFQGTGAADDSGLPNDRFFAVRPEGSVSTLKIQRTERGDSAVYLCASREVGTDSTGELFFGEGSRLTVL.

This clonotype appeared many times. The chain recombines TRBV20-1 with TRBJ2-1, with D perhaps matching TRBD2 (6 bases). V was shortened by 2 bases and J by 2 bases, with 16 bases between the two germline ends. This CDR3 has 16 residues. The germline CDR1 and CDR2 sequences are DFQATT and SNEGSKA (reference sequence). CDR3 nucleotide sequence: TGCAGTGCTAGACAACATGGCGGGGTAACCTACAATGAGCAGTTCTTC. Translated, it gives CSARQHGGVTYNEQFF.

At least ten counts were recorded for this clonotype. V usage is TRBV28 and J usage is TRBJ2-5; D unresolved. V lost 6 bases and J 4 bases, leaving 9 bases between the germline ends. The CDR3 consists of 12 residues. Germline CDR1 reads MDHEN; CDR2 reads SYDVKM. Here the CDR3 DNA reads TGTGCCAGCAGCCCCCGGAGAGAGACCCAGTACTTC. It encodes CASSPRRETQYF.

This clonotype has at least ten counts. V gene TRBV18 combines with J gene TRBJ1-3; D possibly corresponds to TRBD1 (6 bases). The CDR3 totals 14 residues. Germline-derived CDR1 and CDR2 are KGHSH and LQKENI. The V end was cut by 4 bases, the J end by 1 base, with 8 bases between. The CDR3: CASSLQGSGNTIYF. The CDR3 DNA reads TGTGCCAGCTCACTACAGGGTTCTGGAAACACCATATATTTT.

This clonotype appeared many times. The V call is TRBV28, the J call TRBJ1-2, with D hard to call. The CDR3 loop spans 12 amino acids. Trimming shortened V by 3 bases and J by 8 bases, and 10 bases separated the two germline ends. Germline lookup yields CDR1 MDHEN and CDR2 SYDVKM. In DNA form, the CDR3 reads TGTGCCAGCAGTTTCCGAGGGCGAGGCTACACCTTC. This translates into CASSFRGRGYTF.

This clonotype was detected many times. V and J are TRBV14 and TRBJ2-2; 11 nucleotides align to TRBD2. Germline loops: CDR1 SGHDN, CDR2 FVKESK. There are 19 residues in the CDR3. Germline trimming cut 3 bases from V and 7 bases from J; bases unmatched to any gene: 16. The CDR3 loop reads CASSHKGLAAARRSGELFF. The DNA of the CDR3 is TGTGCCAGCAGCCATAAGGGACTAGCGGCAGCCAGACGAAGCGGGGAGCTGTTTTTT.

This clonotype was recorded many times. The chain couples TRBV2 to TRBJ2-2; D is possibly TRBD1 (6 bases). Germline V gene sequence: CDR1 SNHLY, CDR2 FYNNEI. The V end lost 9 bases, the J end lost 4 bases, and 15 bases lay between the germline ends. CDR3 size: 14 residues. The CDR3 loop reads CASLQGRTTGELFF. The CDR3 coding sequence is TGTGCCAGTCTACAGGGACGGACCACCGGGGAGCTGTTTTTT.

This clonotype was observed many times. J is TRBJ2-2 and V is TRBV7-2; the match to TRBD2 covers 8 bases. V lost 5 bases and J lost 1; bases outside the gene matches: 12. CDR3 size: 18 residues. CDR1 and CDR2 from the germline V gene are SGHTA and FQGNSA. CDR3 residues: CASSPRLGSGMNTGELFF. CDR3 DNA sequence: TGTGCCAGCAGCCCCCGTTTAGGTAGCGGGATGAACACCGGGGAGCTGTTTTTT. The full variable domain, in which reference TRBV7-2 and TRBJ2-2 provide the parts outside the CDR3, is GAGVSQSPSNKVTEKGKDVELRCDPISGHTALYWYRQSLGQGLEFLIYFQGNSAPDKSGLPSDRFSAERTGGSVSTLTIQRTQQEDSAVYLCASSPRLGSGMNTGELFFGEGSRLTVL.